This T cell receptor (beta chain) was identified during a study of T cells in Graves' hyperthyroidism and ophthalmopathy. RNA transcripts provided the source from which TCR beta CDR3 regions were amplified. The HTBI set primed first-round TCR CDR3 RT-PCR. A single record per CDR3 protein comes from TCRdb applying MiXCR to the multiplex PCR reads. The sample includes 40,000 to 55,000 distinct CDR3 sequences, around 48% of them seen just once. On this clonotype: One end of the junction is discordant with germline, which a read error may explain.

This CDR3 is 17 amino acids long. Germline V gives CDR1 SGHKS, CDR2 YYEKEE (reference sequence). This receptor was taken from a woman aged 45-65 years with Graves' hyperthyroidism. V usage is TRBV5-5 and J usage is TRBJ2-5; the D call may be TRBD1 or TRBD2 (9 bases each). Sample: peripheral blood or thyroid tissue (not recorded which). The CDR3 sequence: CASGRMTGGAGGETRYF. For the CDR3, the DNA is TGTGCCAGCGGCAGAATGACAGGGGGAGCGGGGGGCGAGACCCGGTACTTC.